This is a list of T cell receptor beta chains from one sample in a study of PD-1 blockade in mismatch repair-deficient tumors. Sequencing was performed with immunoSEQ multiplex PCR; in TCRdb, only in-frame clones are kept and a portion is missing. Among 100,000 to 150,000 clones listed, roughly nine tenths were seen once. The sample consisted of peripheral blood, taken 44 weeks after starting pembrolizumab. The receptors were sampled from an adult with mismatch repair-deficient cancer. Both conserved end residues are part of each CDR3. Fields, in order: CDR3 DNA, CDR3 protein, D gene, V gene, clone size, J gene. The D gene is left open where the match is weak. Size is omitted from some rows. Given values are once, few, many or a class for expanded clones.

cdr3_nt: TGTGCCAGCAGTTACGGGAGGATAGGGAGGAATCAGCCCCAGCATTTT; cdr3_aa: CASSYGRIGRNQPQHF; d_call: .; v_call: TRBV6-5; clone_size: .; j_call: TRBJ1-5
cdr3_nt: TGTGCCAGCAGCTTGGGTACATCTTTCGCAAAACTGTTTTTT; cdr3_aa: CASSLGTSFAKLFF; d_call: .; v_call: TRBV5-6; clone_size: .; j_call: TRBJ1-4
cdr3_nt: TGTGCCAGCAGATTAGATCCGGGACTAGCGGGAGGGGATACGCAGTATTTT; cdr3_aa: CASRLDPGLAGGDTQYF; d_call: TRBD2; v_call: TRBV5-4; clone_size: .; j_call: TRBJ2-3
cdr3_nt: TGTGCCAGCAGCGCCGGGACGGATAGAGTTAACACTGAAGCTTTCTTT; cdr3_aa: CASSAGTDRVNTEAFF; d_call: .; v_call: TRBV9; clone_size: .; j_call: TRBJ1-1
cdr3_nt: TGCGCCAGCAGTCCAGGAAACAATGAGCAGTTCTTC; cdr3_aa: CASSPGNNEQFF; d_call: .; v_call: TRBV5-1; clone_size: .; j_call: TRBJ2-1
cdr3_nt: TGTGCCAGCAGTTTAGGTGGGACAGCTTTATATGGCGACGAGCAGTACTTC; cdr3_aa: CASSLGGTALYGDEQYF; d_call: TRBD1; v_call: TRBV27; clone_size: .; j_call: TRBJ2-7
cdr3_nt: TGTGCCAGTAGTATAAGGATAGGGTCAGTGAGACGGAGCACAGATACGCAGTATTTT; cdr3_aa: CASSIRIGSVRRSTDTQYF; d_call: .; v_call: TRBV19; clone_size: .; j_call: TRBJ2-3
cdr3_nt: TGTGCCAGCAGCGCAACTAGAAGTGAGCAGTTCTTC; cdr3_aa: CASSATRSEQFF; d_call: .; v_call: TRBV2; clone_size: .; j_call: TRBJ2-1
cdr3_nt: TGTGCCAGCAGCGGCGGGACAGGGGATGAAAAACTGTTTTTT; cdr3_aa: CASSGGTGDEKLFF; d_call: TRBD1; v_call: TRBV5-5; clone_size: .; j_call: TRBJ1-4
cdr3_nt: TGTGCCAGCAGTTTCTCCGGCTATGGCTACACCTTC; cdr3_aa: CASSFSGYGYTF; d_call: .; v_call: TRBV27; clone_size: .; j_call: TRBJ1-2
cdr3_nt: TGCAGCGTTGTGGGACTCTACCAAGAGACCCAGTACTTC; cdr3_aa: CSVVGLYQETQYF; d_call: .; v_call: TRBV29-1; clone_size: .; j_call: TRBJ2-5
cdr3_nt: TGTGCCAGCAGCTTTTCTCCGGGGGGGGGCGAGTACGAGCAGTACTTC; cdr3_aa: CASSFSPGGGEYEQYF; d_call: TRBD2; v_call: TRBV11-2; clone_size: few; j_call: TRBJ2-7
cdr3_nt: TGTGCCAGCAGCGTAGGATGGGGGCGGGAGACCCAGTACTTC; cdr3_aa: CASSVGWGRETQYF; d_call: .; v_call: TRBV9; clone_size: few; j_call: TRBJ2-5
cdr3_nt: TGCGCCAGCAGCCAAGATAAGCGGGAGGTCCTCACAGATACGCAGTATTTT; cdr3_aa: CASSQDKREVLTDTQYF; d_call: TRBD2; v_call: TRBV4-3; clone_size: few; j_call: TRBJ2-3
cdr3_nt: TGTGCCAGCAGCTTAGTTACTAGCGGGGGATACAATGAGCAGTTCTTC; cdr3_aa: CASSLVTSGGYNEQFF; d_call: TRBD2; v_call: TRBV11-2; clone_size: .; j_call: TRBJ2-1
cdr3_nt: TGCAGCGGCACCAAGGGACGGGGCTACGAGCAGTACTTC; cdr3_aa: CSGTKGRGYEQYF; d_call: .; v_call: TRBV29-1; clone_size: .; j_call: TRBJ2-7
cdr3_nt: TGTGCCTGGAGTTCGACGATCCTCTGGCTCGTCAATGAGCAGTTCTTC; cdr3_aa: CAWSSTILWLVNEQFF; d_call: .; v_call: TRBV30; clone_size: .; j_call: TRBJ2-1
cdr3_nt: TGTGCCAGCAGCCCCACGGGGGGAATACTTGCAACTAATGAAAAACTGTTTTTT; cdr3_aa: CASSPTGGILATNEKLFF; d_call: .; v_call: TRBV7-9; clone_size: .; j_call: TRBJ1-4
cdr3_nt: TGTGCCAGCAGCTTAACCGCCGGAAGCTACGGGAACACCGGGGAGCTGTTTTTT; cdr3_aa: CASSLTAGSYGNTGELFF; d_call: .; v_call: TRBV7-3; clone_size: .; j_call: TRBJ2-2
cdr3_nt: TGTGCCAGTAGTACCACCAGCGGAGAGGCCACAGATACGCAGTATTTT; cdr3_aa: CASSTTSGEATDTQYF; d_call: .; v_call: TRBV19; clone_size: .; j_call: TRBJ2-3
cdr3_nt: TGTGCCAGCAGCCCAGGGAAGAACAATGAGCAGTTCTTC; cdr3_aa: CASSPGKNNEQFF; d_call: .; v_call: TRBV7-3; clone_size: .; j_call: TRBJ2-1
cdr3_nt: TGTGCCAGCAGCGCCCCCCTAGCGGGAGGGTTCCCAGATACGCAGTATTTT; cdr3_aa: CASSAPLAGGFPDTQYF; d_call: TRBD2; v_call: TRBV11-2; clone_size: .; j_call: TRBJ2-3
cdr3_nt: TGCAGCGTTGGTACTACAGCCTTTGGGTATTCCTACGAGCAGTACTTC; cdr3_aa: CSVGTTAFGYSYEQYF; d_call: .; v_call: TRBV29-1; clone_size: .; j_call: TRBJ2-7
cdr3_nt: TGTGCCAGCAATAGCGAGGGCCTTGGGACCAAAAACATTCAGTACTTC; cdr3_aa: CASNSEGLGTKNIQYF; d_call: .; v_call: TRBV5-6; clone_size: .; j_call: TRBJ2-4
cdr3_nt: TGTGCCAGCAGTGACTCCTCCACTACGCAGTATTTT; cdr3_aa: CASSDSSTTQYF; d_call: .; v_call: TRBV6-4; clone_size: .; j_call: TRBJ2-3
cdr3_nt: TGTGCCAGTAGTATAGGACAGGGGCCCCGAGAGACCCAGTACTTC; cdr3_aa: CASSIGQGPRETQYF; d_call: TRBD1; v_call: TRBV19; clone_size: .; j_call: TRBJ2-5
cdr3_nt: TGCGCCAGCAGCCAAGAAGACAGGCCAACTAATGAAAAACTGTTTTTT; cdr3_aa: CASSQEDRPTNEKLFF; d_call: .; v_call: TRBV4-1; clone_size: .; j_call: TRBJ1-4
cdr3_nt: TGTGCCAGCAGCCCGGAGAGGGTTCCCCAGCAGACGTCCCGGCTGAGGTACTTC; cdr3_aa: CASSPERVPQQTSRLRYF; d_call: .; v_call: TRBV5-6; clone_size: .; j_call: TRBJ2-7
cdr3_nt: TGTGCCAGCAGTTTGGGGACTAGCGGGAGTGCAGATACGCAGTATTTT; cdr3_aa: CASSLGTSGSADTQYF; d_call: TRBD2; v_call: TRBV25-1; clone_size: .; j_call: TRBJ2-3
cdr3_nt: TGTGCCAGCGGCGTGGGGACCAACTACAATGAGCAGTTCTTC; cdr3_aa: CASGVGTNYNEQFF; d_call: .; v_call: TRBV28; clone_size: .; j_call: TRBJ2-1
cdr3_nt: TGTGCCAGCAGCTTAAGAGGAACTAGCCCCGAGCAGTTCTTC; cdr3_aa: CASSLRGTSPEQFF; d_call: .; v_call: TRBV7-3; clone_size: .; j_call: TRBJ2-1
cdr3_nt: TGTGCCAGCAGCTTGCCCGCAAACTATGGCTACACCTTC; cdr3_aa: CASSLPANYGYTF; d_call: .; v_call: TRBV5-4; clone_size: .; j_call: TRBJ1-2
cdr3_nt: TGCGCCAGCAGGGGGGGCCTACAAGAGACCCAGTACTTC; cdr3_aa: CASRGGLQETQYF; d_call: .; v_call: TRBV5-1; clone_size: .; j_call: TRBJ2-5
cdr3_nt: TGTGCCAGCAGCTTAGCGCCCCGGGTAAACACTGAAGCTTTCTTT; cdr3_aa: CASSLAPRVNTEAFF; d_call: .; v_call: TRBV7-2; clone_size: .; j_call: TRBJ1-1
cdr3_nt: TGCGCCAGCAGCCAAGGTCGGGGGTACTACGAGCAGTACTTC; cdr3_aa: CASSQGRGYYEQYF; d_call: .; v_call: TRBV4-3; clone_size: .; j_call: TRBJ2-7
cdr3_nt: TGTGCCAGCAGCCGGCGGCTGCACACCGGGGAGCTGTTTTTT; cdr3_aa: CASSRRLHTGELFF; d_call: .; v_call: TRBV5-6; clone_size: .; j_call: TRBJ2-2
cdr3_nt: TGTGCCAGCTACCACACTGCCGGGGCAGTCGAGACCCAGTACTTC; cdr3_aa: CASYHTAGAVETQYF; d_call: .; v_call: TRBV28; clone_size: .; j_call: TRBJ2-5
cdr3_nt: TGTGCAAGTCGCTTAGGGCGTAGTCTAGTTCCCTACGAGCAGTACTTC; cdr3_aa: CASRLGRSLVPYEQYF; d_call: .; v_call: TRBV12-2; clone_size: .; j_call: TRBJ2-7
cdr3_nt: TGTGCCAGCAGTGAAGCGCGCGGGGGGCGGCAAGAGACCCAGTACTTC; cdr3_aa: CASSEARGGRQETQYF; d_call: TRBD2; v_call: TRBV6-1; clone_size: few; j_call: TRBJ2-5
cdr3_nt: TGTGCCACCGCGACGGGAACCTACGAGCAGTACTTC; cdr3_aa: CATATGTYEQYF; d_call: .; v_call: TRBV28; clone_size: once; j_call: TRBJ2-7
cdr3_nt: TGTGCCAGCAGTCCAAGACAGGAGGGGTACGAAAAACTGTTTTTT; cdr3_aa: CASSPRQEGYEKLFF; d_call: .; v_call: TRBV27; clone_size: .; j_call: TRBJ1-4
cdr3_nt: TGCGCCAGCAGCCAAGACGGAGGGGCAGAGTACGAGCAGTACTTC; cdr3_aa: CASSQDGGAEYEQYF; d_call: .; v_call: TRBV4-3; clone_size: once; j_call: TRBJ2-7
cdr3_nt: TGTGCCAGCCGCGGACTAGCGGCCTACGAGCAGTACTTC; cdr3_aa: CASRGLAAYEQYF; d_call: TRBD2; v_call: TRBV6-5; clone_size: .; j_call: TRBJ2-7
cdr3_nt: TGCAGCGTTGTCGGGTCAGGGGGGGTCTATTACAATGAGCAGTTCTTC; cdr3_aa: CSVVGSGGVYYNEQFF; d_call: .; v_call: TRBV29-1; clone_size: .; j_call: TRBJ2-1
cdr3_nt: TGTGCCAACCTATTCCAGCGGGAGTCTTACGAGCAGTACTTC; cdr3_aa: CANLFQRESYEQYF; d_call: TRBD2; v_call: TRBV5-4; clone_size: .; j_call: TRBJ2-7
cdr3_nt: TGTGCCAGCAGCCAAGTAAACACCGGGGAGCTGTTTTTT; cdr3_aa: CASSQVNTGELFF; d_call: .; v_call: TRBV9; clone_size: .; j_call: TRBJ2-2
cdr3_nt: TGTGCCAGCCGCCGCTCGAAGGCCAGGGACAGGGGTTTTGCCTACACCTTC; cdr3_aa: CASRRSKARDRGFAYTF; d_call: TRBD1; v_call: TRBV5-6; clone_size: .; j_call: TRBJ1-2
cdr3_nt: TGCAGCGTTGACCTGGGGGACAGGGGTTACAATGAGCAGTTCTTC; cdr3_aa: CSVDLGDRGYNEQFF; d_call: TRBD1; v_call: TRBV29-1; clone_size: .; j_call: TRBJ2-1
cdr3_nt: TGCGCCAGCAGCCAAACCCGACAGGGCGGGTCCTACGAGCAGTACTTC; cdr3_aa: CASSQTRQGGSYEQYF; d_call: TRBD1; v_call: TRBV4-1; clone_size: .; j_call: TRBJ2-7
cdr3_nt: TGCGCCAGCAGCCAGACAGGGGAGCTTGAGCAGTTCTTC; cdr3_aa: CASSQTGELEQFF; d_call: TRBD1; v_call: TRBV4-3; clone_size: few; j_call: TRBJ2-1
cdr3_nt: TGTGCCAGCAGTCCCTACGTGGAGGGCACCGGGGAGCTGTTTTTT; cdr3_aa: CASSPYVEGTGELFF; d_call: .; v_call: TRBV6-1; clone_size: few; j_call: TRBJ2-2
cdr3_nt: TGTGCCAGCAAAGGGAAATGGCAAGAGACCCAGTACTTC; cdr3_aa: CASKGKWQETQYF; d_call: .; v_call: TRBV9; clone_size: .; j_call: TRBJ2-5
cdr3_nt: TGTGCCAGCAGCCAAATAGTATTAGGGGCTCCCTACGAGCAGTACTTC; cdr3_aa: CASSQIVLGAPYEQYF; d_call: .; v_call: TRBV5-4; clone_size: .; j_call: TRBJ2-7
cdr3_nt: TGCGCCAGCAGCCCGGGGACAGCGAACACCGGGGAGCTGTTTTTT; cdr3_aa: CASSPGTANTGELFF; d_call: TRBD1; v_call: TRBV5-1; clone_size: .; j_call: TRBJ2-2